This TCR beta chain was identified during a study of blood T cell repertoires in COVID-19. Background on the study: COVID-19 samples collected from the United States, Italy and Spain covered acute and convalescent phases. The cDNA or gDNA used as material had been derived from T cells, B-cell-depleted T cells, or PBMCs.

The V and J ends lost 0 bases and 4 bases, in that order; junction bases with no gene match: 1. Germline V lookup: CDR1 MNHNS, CDR2 SASEGT. The CDR3 extends over 14 amino acids. Sequencing was performed with immunoSEQ multiplex PCR; in TCRdb, only in-frame clones are kept and a portion is missing. The sample comprises about 280,000 clones, approximately 83% of which are singletons, and roughly a tenth rests with the top ten. The sequence came from a woman aged 50 to 60 who had recovered from COVID-19. The J gene is TRBJ2-7, the V gene TRBV6-1, with 9 bases matching TRBD2. The sample taken for sequencing was peripheral blood. CDR3 loop: CASSEASGGYEQYF. In DNA, the CDR3 is TGTGCCAGCAGTGAAGCTAGCGGGGGATACGAGCAGTACTTC.